This T cell receptor (beta chain) was observed in a study of T cells in Graves' hyperthyroidism and ophthalmopathy. It was RNA transcripts that yielded the amplified TCR beta CDR3 regions. Primed by the HTBI set, a first-round RT-PCR was run on the TCR CDR3. Via MiXCR, TCRdb re-called the multiplex PCR reads, giving one row per CDR3 protein. The sample lists over 500,000 distinct CDR3 sequences; about 16% were seen once. The study included ophthalmopathy patients with Clinical Activity Score at least 3, NOSPECS grade at least 4 and duration under 3 months. Diagnosis rested on symptoms, serum thyroxine and TRAb, thyroid ultrasound, and orbital computed tomography. The PBMCs had their origin in 7.5 to 10 ml of fresh peripheral blood. V lost 2 bases and J 2 bases, leaving 10 bases between the germline ends. The CDR3 consists of 15 residues. Germline V gives CDR1 MNHEY, CDR2 SVGAGI. As to this clonotype: The antigen remains unidentified.

Study observations and caveats: Blood also showed most of the thyroid clonotypes that were expanded above 0.001.

Sequencing was carried out using blood. The receptor was derived from a woman in her 30s with Graves' ophthalmopathy. The V call is TRBV6-5, the J call TRBJ1-3; D remains ambiguous. CDR3 bases: TGTGCCAGCAGTTACAAGGCAGAGCCTGGAAACACCATATATTTT. Translation gives CASSYKAEPGNTIYF.